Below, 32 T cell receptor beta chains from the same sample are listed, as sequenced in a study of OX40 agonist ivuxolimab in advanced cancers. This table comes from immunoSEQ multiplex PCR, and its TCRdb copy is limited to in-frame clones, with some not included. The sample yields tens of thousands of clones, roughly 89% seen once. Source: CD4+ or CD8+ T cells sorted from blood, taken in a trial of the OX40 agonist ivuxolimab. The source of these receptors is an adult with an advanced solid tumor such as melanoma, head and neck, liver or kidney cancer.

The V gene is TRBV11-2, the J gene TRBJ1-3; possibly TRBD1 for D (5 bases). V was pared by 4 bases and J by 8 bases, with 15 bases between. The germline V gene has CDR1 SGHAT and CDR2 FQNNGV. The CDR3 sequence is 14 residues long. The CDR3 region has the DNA TGTGCCAGCAGCTCATCCAGGGAAAGGTACACCATATATTTT. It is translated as CASSSSRERYTIYF.

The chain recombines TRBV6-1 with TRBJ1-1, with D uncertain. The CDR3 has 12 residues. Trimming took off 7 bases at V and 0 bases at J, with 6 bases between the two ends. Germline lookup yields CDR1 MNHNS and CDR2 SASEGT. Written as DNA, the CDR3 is TGTGCCAGCATTATTATGAACACTGAAGCTTTCTTT. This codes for CASIIMNTEAFF.

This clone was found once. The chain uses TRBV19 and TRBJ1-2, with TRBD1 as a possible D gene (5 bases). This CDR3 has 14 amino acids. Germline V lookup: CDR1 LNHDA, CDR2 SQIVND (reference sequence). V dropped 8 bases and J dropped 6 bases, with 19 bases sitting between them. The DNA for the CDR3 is TGTGCCAGTCAATCGCGGGGGGAGTCAAATGGCTACACCTTC. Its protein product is CASQSRGESNGYTF.

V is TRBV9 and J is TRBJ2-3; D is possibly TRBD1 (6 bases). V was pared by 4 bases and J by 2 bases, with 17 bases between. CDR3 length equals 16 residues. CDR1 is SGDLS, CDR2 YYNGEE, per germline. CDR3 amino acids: CASSRGLQGITDTQYF. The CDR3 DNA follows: TGTGCCAGCAGCAGAGGGTTACAGGGAATCACAGATACGCAGTATTTT.

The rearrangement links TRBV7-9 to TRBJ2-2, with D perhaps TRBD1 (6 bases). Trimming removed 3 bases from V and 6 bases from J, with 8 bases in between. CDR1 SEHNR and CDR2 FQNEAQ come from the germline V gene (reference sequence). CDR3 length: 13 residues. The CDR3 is CASSFEGAGELFF. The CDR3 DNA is TGTGCCAGCAGCTTCGAGGGGGCCGGGGAGCTGTTTTTT.

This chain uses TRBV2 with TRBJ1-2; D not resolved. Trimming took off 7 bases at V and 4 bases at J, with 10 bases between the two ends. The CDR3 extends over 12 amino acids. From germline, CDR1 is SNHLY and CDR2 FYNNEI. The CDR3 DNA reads TGTGCCAGCAAGGATGATGGCTATGGCTACACCTTC. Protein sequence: CASKDDGYGYTF.

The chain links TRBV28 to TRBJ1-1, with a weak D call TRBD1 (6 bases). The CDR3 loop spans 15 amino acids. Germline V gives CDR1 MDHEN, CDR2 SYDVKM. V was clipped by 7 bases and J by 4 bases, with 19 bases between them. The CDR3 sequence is CASNPPTGLGTEAFF. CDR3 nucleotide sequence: TGTGCCAGCAATCCACCAACAGGGTTGGGCACTGAAGCTTTCTTT.

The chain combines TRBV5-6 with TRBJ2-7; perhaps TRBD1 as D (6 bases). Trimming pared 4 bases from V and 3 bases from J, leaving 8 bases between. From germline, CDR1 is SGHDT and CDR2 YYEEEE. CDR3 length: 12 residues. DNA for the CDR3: TGTGCCAGCAGCCTCAGGGGCTACGAGCAGTACTTC. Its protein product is CASSLRGYEQYF. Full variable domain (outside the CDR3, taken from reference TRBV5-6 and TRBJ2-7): DAGVTQSPTHLIKTRGQQVTLRCSPKSGHDTVSWYQQALGQGPQFIFQYYEEEERQRGNFPDRFSGHQFPNYSSELNVNALLLGDSALYLCASSLRGYEQYFGPGTRLTVT.

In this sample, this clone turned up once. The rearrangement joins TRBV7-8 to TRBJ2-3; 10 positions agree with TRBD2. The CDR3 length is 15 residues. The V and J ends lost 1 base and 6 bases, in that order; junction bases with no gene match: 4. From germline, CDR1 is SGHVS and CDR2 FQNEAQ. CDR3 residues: CASSLVSGRMDTQYF. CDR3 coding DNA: TGTGCCAGCAGCTTAGTTAGCGGGAGGATGGATACGCAGTATTTT. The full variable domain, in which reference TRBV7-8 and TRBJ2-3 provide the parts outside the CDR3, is GAGVSQSPRYKVAKRGQDVALRCDPISGHVSLFWYQQALGQGPEFLTYFQNEAQLDKSGLPSDRFFAERPEGSVSTLKIQRTQQEDSAVYLCASSLVSGRMDTQYFGPGTRLTVL.

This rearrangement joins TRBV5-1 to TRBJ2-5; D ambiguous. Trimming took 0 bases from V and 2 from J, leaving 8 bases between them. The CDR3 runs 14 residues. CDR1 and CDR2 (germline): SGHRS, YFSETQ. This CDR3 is CASSLVPFQETQYF. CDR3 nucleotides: TGCGCCAGCAGCTTGGTGCCGTTTCAAGAGACCCAGTACTTC.

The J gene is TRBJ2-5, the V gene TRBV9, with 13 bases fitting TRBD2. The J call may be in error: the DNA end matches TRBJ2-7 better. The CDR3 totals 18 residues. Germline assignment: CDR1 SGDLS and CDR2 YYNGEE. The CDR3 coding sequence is TGTGCCAGCAGCGCAAGGAGACTAGCGGGAGGAACAAGTTACGAGCAGTACTTC. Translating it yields CASSARRLAGGTSYEQYF.

The CDR3 loop is CASSLVHYSGGVNSPLHF. DNA for the CDR3: TGTGCCAGCAGTTTGGTTCACTATTCCGGGGGAGTAAATTCACCCCTCCACTTT. V usage is TRBV28 and J usage is TRBJ1-6, with D tentatively TRBD1 (5 bases). The CDR3 is 18 amino acids. Trimming took 3 bases from V and 7 from J, leaving 22 bases between them. Per germline, CDR1 MDHEN and CDR2 SYDVKM.

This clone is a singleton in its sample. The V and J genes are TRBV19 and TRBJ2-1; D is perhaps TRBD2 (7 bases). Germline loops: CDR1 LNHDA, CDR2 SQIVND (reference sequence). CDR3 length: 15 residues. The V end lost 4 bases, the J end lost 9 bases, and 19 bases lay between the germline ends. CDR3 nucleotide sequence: TGTGCCAGTAGTAGGGGGGGCCTCCTAGAGACTGAGCAGTTCTTC. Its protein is CASSRGGLLETEQFF.

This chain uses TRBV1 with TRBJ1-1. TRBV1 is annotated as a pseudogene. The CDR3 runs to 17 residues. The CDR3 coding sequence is TGCACCAGCAGCCAAGTACCAGGGGGGGGTGAAAAAACTGAAGCTTTCTTT. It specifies CTSSQVPGGGEKTEAFF.

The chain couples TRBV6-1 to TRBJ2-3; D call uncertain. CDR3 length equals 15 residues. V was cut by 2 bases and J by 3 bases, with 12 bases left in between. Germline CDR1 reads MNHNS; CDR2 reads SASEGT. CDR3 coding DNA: TGTGCCAGCAGTGAAAGAAGGCCCGCTACAGATACGCAGTATTTT. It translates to CASSERRPATDTQYF.

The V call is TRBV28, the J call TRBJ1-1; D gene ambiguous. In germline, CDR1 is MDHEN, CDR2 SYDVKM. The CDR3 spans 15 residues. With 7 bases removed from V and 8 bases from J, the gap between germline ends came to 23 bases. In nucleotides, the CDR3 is TGTGCCAGCACCTTATTCGACGGGCCAACTGCAGAAGCTTTCTTT. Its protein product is CASTLFDGPTAEAFF.

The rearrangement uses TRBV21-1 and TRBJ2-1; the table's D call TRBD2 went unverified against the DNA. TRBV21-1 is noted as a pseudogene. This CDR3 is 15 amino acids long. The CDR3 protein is CASSKARERDNEQFF. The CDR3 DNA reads TGTGCCAGCAGCAAAGCTCGGGAGAGGGACAATGAGCAGTTCTTC.

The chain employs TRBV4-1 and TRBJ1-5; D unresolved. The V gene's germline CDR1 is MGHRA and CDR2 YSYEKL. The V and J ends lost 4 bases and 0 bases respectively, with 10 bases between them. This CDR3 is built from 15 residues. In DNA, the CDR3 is TGCGCCAGCAGCCGGTATCAGGATAGCAATCAGCCCCAGCATTTT. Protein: CASSRYQDSNQPQHF.

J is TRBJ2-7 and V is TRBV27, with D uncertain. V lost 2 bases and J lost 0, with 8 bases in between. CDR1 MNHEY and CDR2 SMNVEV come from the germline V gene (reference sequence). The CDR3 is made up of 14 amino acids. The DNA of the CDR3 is TGTGCCAGCAGTTTAAAACCATTCTCCTACGAGCAGTACTTC. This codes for CASSLKPFSYEQYF.

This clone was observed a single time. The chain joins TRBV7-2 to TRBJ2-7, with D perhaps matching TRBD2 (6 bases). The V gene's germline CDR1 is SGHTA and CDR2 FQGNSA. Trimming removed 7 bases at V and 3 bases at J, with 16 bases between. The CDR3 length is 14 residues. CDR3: CASMAGPGSYEQYF. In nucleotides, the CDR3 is TGTGCCAGCATGGCGGGGCCCGGAAGCTACGAGCAGTACTTC.

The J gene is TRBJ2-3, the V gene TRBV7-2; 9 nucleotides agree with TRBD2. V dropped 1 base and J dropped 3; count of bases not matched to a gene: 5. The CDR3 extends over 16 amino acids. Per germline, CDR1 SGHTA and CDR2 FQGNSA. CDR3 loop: CASSLVAGVSTDTQYF. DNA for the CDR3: TGTGCCAGCAGCTTAGTAGCGGGAGTGTCGACAGATACGCAGTATTTT.

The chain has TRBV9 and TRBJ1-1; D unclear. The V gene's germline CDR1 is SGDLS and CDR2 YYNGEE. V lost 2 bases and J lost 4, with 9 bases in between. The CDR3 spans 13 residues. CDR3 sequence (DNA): TGTGCCAGCAGCGTCGGGGAGCTCACTGAAGCTTTCTTT. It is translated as CASSVGELTEAFF.

This CDR3 reads CASSLVISNTGELFF. The CDR3 nucleotides read TGTGCCAGCAGCTTAGTGATATCGAACACCGGGGAGCTGTTTTTT. V and J are TRBV7-2 and TRBJ2-2; D call uncertain. The germline V gene has CDR1 SGHTA and CDR2 FQGNSA. Trimming took off 1 base at V and 0 bases at J, with 6 bases between the two ends. This CDR3 comprises 15 residues.

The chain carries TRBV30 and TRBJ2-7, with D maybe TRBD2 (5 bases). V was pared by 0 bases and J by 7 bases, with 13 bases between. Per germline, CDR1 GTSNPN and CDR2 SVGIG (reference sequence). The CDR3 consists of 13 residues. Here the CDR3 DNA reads TGTGCCTGGAGTGTGCTAGCCGCTCAGGAGCAGTACTTC. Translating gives CAWSVLAAQEQYF. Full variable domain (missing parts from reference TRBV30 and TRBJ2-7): SQTIHQWPATLVQPVGSPLSLECTVEGTSNPNLYWYRQAAGRGLQLLFYSVGIGQISSEVPQNLSASRPQDRQFILSSKKLLLSDSGFYLCAWSVLAAQEQYFGPGTRLTVT.

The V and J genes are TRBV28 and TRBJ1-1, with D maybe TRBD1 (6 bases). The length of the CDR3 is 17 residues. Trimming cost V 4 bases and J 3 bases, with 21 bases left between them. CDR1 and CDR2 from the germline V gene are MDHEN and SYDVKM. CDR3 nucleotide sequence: TGTGCCAGCAGTTCCGCGGGGGGCGGGTTTCAGGACACTGAAGCTTTCTTT. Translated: CASSSAGGGFQDTEAFF.

The CDR3 is CASSERSLFYSGNTIYF. CDR3 coding DNA: TGTGCCAGCAGTGAACGGTCCCTTTTTTACTCTGGAAACACCATATATTTT. The chain links TRBV2 to TRBJ1-3; no clear D. The ends were cut back, 2 bases at V and 0 bases at J, with 14 bases in the middle. CDR3 size: 17 residues. CDR1 is SNHLY, CDR2 FYNNEI, per germline.

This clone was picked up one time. The CDR3 spells CASSLSREVKAYGYTF. In nucleotides, the CDR3 is TGTGCCAGCAGTTTATCGAGGGAGGTAAAGGCTTACGGCTACACCTTC. The V call is TRBV27, the J call TRBJ1-2, with D unresolved. Germline lookup yields CDR1 MNHEY and CDR2 SMNVEV (reference sequence). Trimming took off 0 bases at V and 8 bases at J, with 19 bases between the two ends. The CDR3 has 16 residues.

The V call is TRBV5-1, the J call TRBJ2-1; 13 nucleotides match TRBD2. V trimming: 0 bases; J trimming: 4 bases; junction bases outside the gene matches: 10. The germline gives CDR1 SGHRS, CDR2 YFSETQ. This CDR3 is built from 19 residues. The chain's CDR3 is CASSLGTSGRARLYNEQFF. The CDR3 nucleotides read TGCGCCAGCAGCTTGGGAACTAGCGGGAGGGCTCGTTTATACAATGAGCAGTTCTTC. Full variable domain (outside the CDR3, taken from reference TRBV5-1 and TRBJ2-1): KAGVTQTPRYLIKTRGQQVTLSCSPISGHRSVSWYQQTPGQGLQFLFEYFSETQRNKGNFPGRFSGRQFSNSRSEMNVSTLELGDSALYLCASSLGTSGRARLYNEQFFGPGTRLTVL.

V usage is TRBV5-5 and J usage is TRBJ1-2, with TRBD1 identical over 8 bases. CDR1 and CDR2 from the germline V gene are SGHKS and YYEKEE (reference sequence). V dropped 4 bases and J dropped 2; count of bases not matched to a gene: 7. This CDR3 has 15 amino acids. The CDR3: CASSPRGDRNYGYTF. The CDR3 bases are TGTGCCAGCAGCCCCCGGGGGGACAGGAACTATGGCTACACCTTC.

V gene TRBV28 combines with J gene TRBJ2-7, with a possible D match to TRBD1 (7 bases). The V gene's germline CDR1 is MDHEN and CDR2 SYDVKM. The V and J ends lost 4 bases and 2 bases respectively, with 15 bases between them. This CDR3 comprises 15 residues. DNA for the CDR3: TGTGCCAGCAGTTCAGGCGGGACAGCCCCCTACGAGCAGTACTTC. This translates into CASSSGGTAPYEQYF.

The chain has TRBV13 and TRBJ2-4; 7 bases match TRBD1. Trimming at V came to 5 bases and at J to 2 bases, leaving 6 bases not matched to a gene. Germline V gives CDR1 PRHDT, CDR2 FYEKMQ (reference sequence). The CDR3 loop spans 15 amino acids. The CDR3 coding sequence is TGTGCCAGCAGCAACCGGGACAGTACCAAAAACATTCAGTACTTC. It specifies CASSNRDSTKNIQYF.

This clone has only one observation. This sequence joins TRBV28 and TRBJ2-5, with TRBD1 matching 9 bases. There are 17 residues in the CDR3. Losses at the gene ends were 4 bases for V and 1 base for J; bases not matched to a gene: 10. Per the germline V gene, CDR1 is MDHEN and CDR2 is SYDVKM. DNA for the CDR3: TGTGCCAGCAGTTCTCCCCGGACAGGGGTGATCCAAGAGACCCAGTACTTC. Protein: CASSSPRTGVIQETQYF. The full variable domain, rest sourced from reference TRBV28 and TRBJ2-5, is DVKVTQSSRYLVKRTGEKVFLECVQDMDHENMFWYRQDPGLGLRLIYFSYDVKMKEKGDIPEGYSVSREKKERFSLILESASTNQTSMYLCASSSPRTGVIQETQYFGPGTRLLVL.